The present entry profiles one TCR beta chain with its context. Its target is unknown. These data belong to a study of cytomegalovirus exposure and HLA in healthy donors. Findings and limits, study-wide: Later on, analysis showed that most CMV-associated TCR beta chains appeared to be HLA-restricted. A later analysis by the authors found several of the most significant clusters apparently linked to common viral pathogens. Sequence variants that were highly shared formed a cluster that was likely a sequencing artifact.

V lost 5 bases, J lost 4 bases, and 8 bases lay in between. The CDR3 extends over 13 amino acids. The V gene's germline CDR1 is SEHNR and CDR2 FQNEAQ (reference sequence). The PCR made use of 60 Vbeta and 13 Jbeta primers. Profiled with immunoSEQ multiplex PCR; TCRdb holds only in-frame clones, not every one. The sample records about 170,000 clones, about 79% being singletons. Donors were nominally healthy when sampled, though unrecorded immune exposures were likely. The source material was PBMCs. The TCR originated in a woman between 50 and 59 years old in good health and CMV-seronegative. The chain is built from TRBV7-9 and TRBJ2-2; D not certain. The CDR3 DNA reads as TGTGCCAGCAGCGTCCGGTCCACCGGGGAGCTGTTTTTT. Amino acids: CASSVRSTGELFF.